The rows below give T cell receptor beta chains drawn from one sample of a study of OX40 agonist ivuxolimab in advanced cancers. Sequenced by immunoSEQ multiplex PCR; TCRdb stores in-frame clones only, minus some. The table lists about 47,000 clones, around nine tenths of them singletons. The material sequenced was CD4+ or CD8+ T cells sorted from blood, taken in a trial of the OX40 agonist ivuxolimab. The receptors shown here come from an adult with an advanced solid tumor such as melanoma, head and neck, liver or kidney cancer. The CDR3 runs from the conserved cysteine through the conserved F or W. A D gene is named only where the DNA matches it firmly. The listing skips clone size in some rows; elsewhere it reads once, few, many or a size class.

TRBV27,-,-,TRBJ1-5,CASSLWATVSNQPQHF,TGTGCCAGCAGTTTATGGGCGACGGTTAGCAATCAGCCCCAGCATTTT
TRBV4-1,-,TRBD1,TRBJ2-6,CASSRDRASGANVLTF,TGCGCCAGCAGCAGGGACAGGGCTTCAGGGGCCAACGTCCTGACTTTC
TRBV7-9,-,TRBD1,TRBJ1-2,CASSFGDRGNGYTF,TGTGCCAGCAGCTTTGGGGACAGGGGAAATGGCTACACCTTC
TRBV20-1,-,-,TRBJ2-3,CSSYRADTQYF,TGCAGTTCTTACCGAGCAGATACGCAGTATTTT
TRBV10-3,few,TRBD2,TRBJ2-7,CAIKGGGIEYEQYF,TGTGCCATCAAGGGCGGGGGAATCGAGTACGAGCAGTACTTC
TRBV20-1,-,TRBD1,TRBJ1-1,CSVQGEAEAFF,TGCAGCGTACAGGGGGAAGCTGAAGCTTTCTTT
TRBV15,-,-,TRBJ2-1,CATSRDGNEQFF,TGTGCCACCAGCAGAGACGGCAATGAGCAGTTCTTC
TRBV7-9,-,-,TRBJ2-7,CASSLGGQEEDEQYF,TGTGCCAGCAGCTTGGGGGGCCAGGAAGAGGACGAGCAGTACTTC
TRBV5-1,-,-,TRBJ2-7,CASNLMGDEQYF,TGCGCCAGCAACTTGATGGGAGACGAGCAGTACTTC
TRBV7-3,-,-,TRBJ2-2,CARPPLWTGELFF,TGTGCCAGACCGCCGCTGTGGACCGGGGAGCTGTTTTTT
TRBV5-4,-,TRBD2,TRBJ2-1,CASRDGTRINEQFF,TGTGCCAGCAGGGATGGGACTAGAATCAATGAGCAGTTCTTC
TRBV6-6,once,TRBD2,TRBJ2-7,CASSYGGSVYEQYF,TGTGCCAGCAGTTACGGCGGGAGTGTCTACGAGCAGTACTTC
TRBV7-3,-,TRBD1,TRBJ2-2,CASSLTRTGGSGELFF,TGTGCCAGCAGCTTAACGCGAACAGGGGGCTCCGGGGAGCTGTTTTTT
TRBV15,-,TRBD1,TRBJ2-2,CATSRSSGGFASPNTGELFF,TGTGCCACCAGCAGATCATCAGGGGGCTTCGCATCACCGAACACCGGGGAGCTGTTTTTT
TRBV25-1,-,-,TRBJ1-6,CASSEPNQGSPLHF,TGTGCCAGCAGTGAACCAAACCAGGGTTCACCCCTCCACTTT
TRBV28,-,-,TRBJ2-3,CASTTPTDTQYF,TGTGCCAGCACGACACCCACAGATACGCAGTATTTT
TRBV7-9,once,TRBD2,TRBJ2-3,CASRFGLAGADTQYF,TGTGCCAGCAGATTCGGACTAGCGGGAGCAGATACGCAGTATTTT
TRBV15,-,-,TRBJ2-3,CATSRGRDTSTDTQYF,TGTGCCACCAGCAGAGGGCGGGACACTAGCACAGATACGCAGTATTTT
TRBV6-1,-,-,TRBJ2-3,CASSVPRGTDTQYF,TGTGCCAGCAGTGTTCCTCGGGGGACAGATACGCAGTATTTT
TRBV11-1,-,-,TRBJ1-1,CASSLTPTSEAFF,TGTGCCAGCAGCTTAACGCCGACCTCGGAAGCTTTCTTT
TRBV2,-,-,TRBJ1-5,CASSYGGPQHF,TGTGCCAGCAGTTACGGAGGGCCCCAGCATTTT
TRBV18,-,TRBD1,TRBJ2-7,CASSPSGTDLSYEQYF,TGTGCCAGCTCACCATCTGGGACAGACCTTTCCTACGAGCAGTACTTC
TRBV30,medium-sized,-,TRBJ2-7,CAWTGTRADEQYF,TGTGCCTGGACCGGGACACGGGCCGACGAGCAGTACTTC
TRBV20-1,-,-,TRBJ2-7,CSASQTYEQYF,TGCAGTGCCTCGCAAACCTACGAGCAGTACTTC
TRBV4-2,-,-,TRBJ2-1,CASSQDDNNEQFF,TGTGCCAGCAGCCAAGATGACAACAATGAGCAGTTCTTC
TRBV29-1,-,TRBD2,TRBJ2-7,CSVGASGVLSNEQYF,TGCAGCGTTGGTGCCAGCGGGGTCCTCTCCAACGAGCAGTACTTC
TRBV28,-,TRBD2,TRBJ2-1,CASSLGGTVYNEQFF,TGTGCCAGCAGTTTGGGAGGGACCGTCTACAATGAGCAGTTCTTC
TRBV27,-,-,TRBJ2-3,CASSTRGTDTQYF,TGTGCCAGCAGTACCCGGGGCACAGATACGCAGTATTTT
TRBV28,once,-,TRBJ2-7,CASSPSGWTSYEQYF,TGTGCCAGCAGTCCATCCGGGTGGACCTCCTACGAGCAGTACTTC
TRBV29-1,-,TRBD2,TRBJ2-1,CSVRREAEQFF,TGCAGCGTTAGACGGGAGGCTGAGCAGTTCTTC
TRBV5-1,few,TRBD1,TRBJ1-3,CASSSQPRQGGNTIYF,TGCGCCAGCAGCTCACAACCGAGACAGGGGGGAAACACCATATATTTT
TRBV9,few,TRBD2,TRBJ2-2,CASSLGLAGGTGELFF,TGTGCCAGCAGCCTCGGACTAGCGGGGGGGACCGGGGAGCTGTTTTTT
TRBV19,-,-,TRBJ1-4,CASSRLSNEKLFF,TGTGCCAGTAGTCGGCTGAGTAATGAAAAACTGTTTTTT
TRBV28,-,-,TRBJ1-5,CASSLKFGKSGNQPQHF,TGTGCCAGCAGTTTAAAGTTTGGGAAGTCGGGCAATCAGCCCCAGCATTTT
TRBV18,-,-,TRBJ1-1,CASSPSHSNTEAFF,TGTGCCAGCTCCCCCTCCCATTCGAACACTGAAGCTTTCTTT
TRBV15,-,-,TRBJ2-5,CATSAGQETQYF,TGTGCCACCAGCGCGGGTCAAGAGACCCAGTACTTC
TRBV2,-,-,TRBJ1-1,CASSGAGPRDTEAFF,TGTGCCAGCAGTGGGGCAGGGCCGCGGGACACTGAAGCTTTCTTT
TRBV15,-,-,TRBJ2-3,CATSRDLVQGADTQYF,TGTGCCACCAGCAGAGATCTTGTACAGGGTGCAGATACGCAGTATTTT
TRBV5-1,-,TRBD2,TRBJ2-7,CASSSTSIHEQYF,TGCGCCAGCAGCTCGACTAGCATCCACGAGCAGTACTTC
TRBV7-8,-,TRBD2,TRBJ2-5,CASSARNRLARETQYF,TGTGCCAGCAGCGCGCGAAACCGACTAGCCCGAGAGACCCAGTACTTC
TRBV4-2,-,-,TRBJ1-4,CASSPAAGIEKLFF,TGTGCCAGCAGCCCGGCGGCGGGGATTGAAAAACTGTTTTTT
TRBV7-9,-,-,TRBJ1-3,CASSLAGSAGNTIYF,TGTGCCAGCAGCTTAGCAGGGTCTGCTGGAAACACCATATATTTT
TRBV7-7,-,-,TRBJ1-1,CASSLGQNTEAFF,TGTGCTAGCAGCTTAGGACAGAACACTGAAGCTTTCTTT
TRBV27,-,TRBD2,TRBJ2-7,CASSLGRAGGPYRYEQYF,TGTGCCAGCAGTTTAGGGCGAGCGGGAGGGCCGTATCGCTACGAGCAGTACTTC
TRBV4-1,-,TRBD1,TRBJ2-2,CASSQPTGGLPLARELFF,TGCGCCAGCAGCCAACCGACAGGGGGACTCCCCCTCGCTCGGGAGCTGTTTTTT
TRBV10-2,-,TRBD1,TRBJ2-2,CASSESTGPGELFF,TGCGCCAGCAGTGAGTCGACAGGGCCCGGGGAGCTGTTTTTT
TRBV27,-,-,TRBJ2-7,CASSFDEQYF,TGTGCCAGCAGTTTCGACGAGCAGTACTTC
TRBV4-1,-,-,TRBJ1-1,CASSQVGASNTEAFF,TGCGCCAGCAGCCAAGTTGGGGCATCGAACACTGAAGCTTTCTTT
TRBV18,-,-,TRBJ2-1,CASSTADSYNEQFF,TGTGCCAGCTCAACAGCGGATTCCTACAATGAGCAGTTCTTC
TRBV25-1,-,-,TRBJ1-5,CASSANRECGNQPQHF,TGTGCCAGCAGTGCAAACAGGGAATGTGGCAATCAGCCCCAGCATTTT
TRBV5-1,few,TRBD2,TRBJ2-1,CASSLRAGGYNEQFF,TGCGCCAGCAGCTTGAGAGCGGGAGGGTACAATGAGCAGTTCTTC
TRBV6-1,-,-,TRBJ2-7,CASTGRVRVYEQYF,TGTGCCAGCACCGGTAGGGTTAGAGTCTACGAGCAGTACTTC
TRBV7-8,few,TRBD2,TRBJ2-1,CASSPSSSGIPNEQFF,TGTGCCAGCAGCCCTAGTTCTAGCGGAATTCCCAATGAGCAGTTCTTC
TRBV10-1,-,-,TRBJ2-7,CASSFAMGGKPGEQYF,TGCGCCAGCAGTTTTGCTATGGGGGGCAAGCCAGGAGAGCAGTACTTC
TRBV5-1,once,-,TRBJ1-6,CASSRQEVGSYNSPLHF,TGCGCCAGCAGCCGACAGGAGGTTGGTTCCTATAATTCACCCCTCCACTTT
TRBV7-2,-,-,TRBJ1-5,CASSPRWGSGQPQHF,TGTGCCAGCAGCCCTAGATGGGGCAGCGGTCAGCCCCAGCATTTT
TRBV14,once,TRBD1,TRBJ2-5,CASSRWDRGRETQYF,TGTGCCAGCAGCCGATGGGACAGGGGGCGAGAGACCCAGTACTTC
TRBV11-2,-,TRBD2,TRBJ2-7,CASSFSSGSVYGEQYF,TGTGCCAGCAGCTTCAGTAGCGGGAGCGTCTATGGCGAGCAGTACTTC
TRBV5-8,-,-,TRBJ1-1,CASRNRVWSTEAFF,TGTGCCAGCAGAAACAGGGTGTGGAGCACTGAAGCTTTCTTT